This TCR beta chain was identified in a study of naive and memory T cell subsets (dated 2017 in TCRdb). Turning to the overall study: According to the figure summarizing the samples, there were around ten blood donors, 7 tuberculin skin test biopsies and 3 saline control biopsies. PCR2 was typically performed as a SYBR Green qPCR that was stopped at a set threshold, although end-point PCR (approximately 6 cycles) could be used instead for low-input samples.

A robust, sensitive protocol for the amplification, sequencing and analysis of TCRs was described in the study, in which 3' ligation of a UMI-containing oligonucleotide to TCR cDNA was used. Whole blood analysis involved drawing 2.5 ml of peripheral blood from adult healthy volunteers into Tempus tubes and then extracting RNA following the manufacturer's instructions. Total RNA was treated with RQ1 DNase, without cell sorting, prior to reverse transcription, with an input of about 1 to 1,100 ng being targeted. Libraries were prepared from skin biopsies and whole blood so that pipeline robustness could be tested in samples in which T cells form a minority population. Libraries were constructed by 5' RACE. Four rounds of PCR, run with the SP2 primer together with nested alpha and beta constant region primers, were used to amplify the ligated cDNA. For the blood and skin samples, TCR RNA was reverse transcribed with SuperScript IV using primers for the alpha and beta constant regions. An oligonucleotide carrying the Illumina SP2 primer and a UMI was ligated to the cDNA 3' end using T4 RNA ligase 1. To prevent hairpin formation, the 12-nucleotide UMI was made up of two random hexamers with an eight-base spacer between them. From the second PCR onward, TCR alpha and beta chain libraries were processed separately, and dual indexing was applied for multiplexing. After pooling, the indexed libraries were analyzed by capillary electrophoresis and sequenced on either an Illumina MiSeq or NextSeq. PhiX DNA at about 5-7.5% was added to the libraries to raise base diversity and improve cluster recognition. In the source study's methods: Demultiplexor extracted UMIs from read 2, combined them with read 1 TCR sequence, and split reads by sample indices. V and J genes and V-J junctions were identified by Decombinator, which gave every TCR a five-part identifier that included V and J deletions. Collapsinator used UMIs to correct sequencing errors and PCR amplification heterogeneity, producing a UMI-based abundance for each TCR. CDR3Translator turned identifiers into nucleotide sequence, translated that sequence into amino acids, and pulled out CDR3 regions based on terminal motifs. Error-corrected counts of alpha and beta TCRs from blood and skin were compared after being normalized to the amount of input RNA. The public reads were reanalyzed by TCRdb: fastp trimming at Q25, MiXCR alignment, in-frame beta chains only. Each CDR3 protein appears once, grouped with its most common genes and DNA. V and J calls and clone size were set by TCRdb, not the authors. The sample table records tens of thousands of distinct CDR3 sequences; around 7.3% of these occur just once. Around 10% of the sample is taken by the ten largest.

Study-level results and caveats: The potential sensitivity of the RNA-based method to TCR transcript changes with T cell activation and differentiation was acknowledged.

This clonotype was seen at least ten times. Its antigen has not been determined. The record has no base qualities; no much larger clone is one base away. This TCR derives from a male donor in good health.

The CDR3 loop reads CASSNPGRDNSPLHF. The DNA sequence is as follows: TGTGCCAGCAGCAACCCGGGACGGGATAATTCACCCCTCCACTTT. The receptor chain draws on TRBV5-6 and TRBJ1-6, with TRBD1 as a weak D call on 5 bases. V is reduced by 4 bases and J by 5 bases, leaving a spacing of 13 bases between them. According to the germline V gene, CDR1 reads SGHDT and CDR2 reads YYEEEE. The CDR3 covers 15 residues, taking in both the cysteine and the phenylalanine. Solely the CDR3 DNA is kept, with 45 bases framed from the first base.